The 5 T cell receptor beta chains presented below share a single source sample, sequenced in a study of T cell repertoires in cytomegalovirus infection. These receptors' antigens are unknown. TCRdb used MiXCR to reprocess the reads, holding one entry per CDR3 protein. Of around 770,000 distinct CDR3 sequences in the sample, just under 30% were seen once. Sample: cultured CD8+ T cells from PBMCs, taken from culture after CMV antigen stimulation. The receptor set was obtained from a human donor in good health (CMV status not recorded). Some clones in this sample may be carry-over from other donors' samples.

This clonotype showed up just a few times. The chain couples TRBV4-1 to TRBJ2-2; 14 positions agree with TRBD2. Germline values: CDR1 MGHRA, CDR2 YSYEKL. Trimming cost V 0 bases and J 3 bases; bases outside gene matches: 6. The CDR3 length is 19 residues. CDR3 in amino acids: CASSQETSGGGFDTGELFF. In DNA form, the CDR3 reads TGCGCCAGCAGCCAAGAGACTAGCGGGGGGGGGTTCGACACCGGGGAGCTGTTTTTT.

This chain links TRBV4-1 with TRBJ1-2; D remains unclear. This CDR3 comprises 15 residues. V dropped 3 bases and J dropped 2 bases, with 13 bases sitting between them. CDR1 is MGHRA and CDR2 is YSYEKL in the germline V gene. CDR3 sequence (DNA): TGCGCCAGCAGCCACCCGATAGACAAAAACTATGGCTACACCTTC. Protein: CASSHPIDKNYGYTF.

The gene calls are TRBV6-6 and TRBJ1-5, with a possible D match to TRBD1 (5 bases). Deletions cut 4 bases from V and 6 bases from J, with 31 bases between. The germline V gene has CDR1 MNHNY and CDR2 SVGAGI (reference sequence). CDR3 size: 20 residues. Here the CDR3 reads CASSWREVPFSSGGGQPQHF. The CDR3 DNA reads TGTGCCAGCAGTTGGCGGGAAGTCCCCTTCTCATCGGGGGGGGGTCAGCCCCAGCATTTT.

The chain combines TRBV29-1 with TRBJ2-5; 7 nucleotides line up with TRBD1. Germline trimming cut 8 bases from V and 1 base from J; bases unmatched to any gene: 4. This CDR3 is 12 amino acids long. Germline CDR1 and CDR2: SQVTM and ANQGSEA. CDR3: CSSWDSQETQYF. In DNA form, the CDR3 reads TGCAGCTCTTGGGACAGCCAAGAGACCCAGTACTTC.

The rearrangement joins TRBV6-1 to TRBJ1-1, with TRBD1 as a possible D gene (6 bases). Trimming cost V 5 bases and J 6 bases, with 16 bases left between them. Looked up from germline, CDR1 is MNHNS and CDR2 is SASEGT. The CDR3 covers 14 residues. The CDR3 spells CASSPRGWSAEAFF. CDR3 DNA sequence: TGTGCCAGCAGTCCCAGGGGTTGGAGCGCTGAAGCTTTCTTT.